This is a list of T cell receptor beta chains from one sample in a study of identical twins. TCRdb reprocessed the 5' RACE reads via MiXCR and lists one record per CDR3 protein. The repertoire consists of some 500,000 distinct CDR3 sequences, with roughly 9.9% occurring once and the leading ten covering 2.5% to 3.5%. This same sample was also taken into another study, of yellow fever vaccine responses in identical twins.

The sequencing sample was made of PBMCs. Every receptor here comes from a woman between 18 and 29 years old in good health. CDR3s include the opening cysteine and the closing phenylalanine or tryptophan. A D gene is named only where the DNA matches it firmly. Not every row has a clone size; where given, it reads once, few, many or a size class.

j_call v_call clone_size d_call cdr3_aa cdr3_nt
TRBJ2-7 TRBV29-1 - - CSVREGGYEQYF TGCAGCGTTAGGGAGGGGGGGTACGAGCAGTACTTC
TRBJ2-6 TRBV20-1 - - CSANSGRSSGANVLTF TGCAGTGCTAATTCTGGGAGGAGCTCTGGGGCCAACGTCCTGACTTTC
TRBJ1-1 TRBV5-1 few - CASSRSDPGGTEAFF TGCGCCAGCAGCCGATCGGACCCCGGTGGGACTGAAGCTTTCTTT
TRBJ1-2 TRBV6-1 few - CASSPLQGGGYTF TGTGCCAGCAGTCCGTTACAGGGTGGCGGCTACACCTTC
TRBJ2-5 TRBV5-5 few - CASSPGGESRKETQYF TGTGCCAGCAGTCCCGGCGGTGAATCTAGGAAAGAGACCCAGTACTTC
TRBJ2-4 TRBV20-1 few - CSARTPGTENIQYF TGCAGTGCTAGAACACCGGGAACCGAAAACATTCAGTACTTC
TRBJ1-6 TRBV19 - - CASTPWGGDETPLHF TGTGCCAGTACCCCGTGGGGGGGCGACGAGACACCCCTCCACTTT
TRBJ2-7 TRBV6-5 few TRBD1 CASSYSDRVLNEQYF TGTGCCAGCAGTTACTCGGACAGGGTGCTGAACGAGCAGTACTTC
TRBJ1-4 TRBV28 - - CASSLGATWGEKLFF TGTGCCAGCAGTTTGGGGGCTACATGGGGCGAAAAACTGTTTTTT
TRBJ2-3 TRBV27 - TRBD2 CATLPPGEGPDTQYF TGTGCCACCCTCCCGCCGGGGGAGGGGCCAGATACGCAGTATTTT
TRBJ2-2 TRBV3-1 - TRBD2 CASNPMTSGSGELFF TGTGCCAGCAACCCGATGACTAGCGGGTCCGGGGAGCTGTTTTTT
TRBJ2-1 TRBV5-4 - TRBD2 CASSPRVAGGNEQFF TGTGCCAGCAGCCCCCGGGTAGCGGGGGGCAATGAGCAGTTCTTC